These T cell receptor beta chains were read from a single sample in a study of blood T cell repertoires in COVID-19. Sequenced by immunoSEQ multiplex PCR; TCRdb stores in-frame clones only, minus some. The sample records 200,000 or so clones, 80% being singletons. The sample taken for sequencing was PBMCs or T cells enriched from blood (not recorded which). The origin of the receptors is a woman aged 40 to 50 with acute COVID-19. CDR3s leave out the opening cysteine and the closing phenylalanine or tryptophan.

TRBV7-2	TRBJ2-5	ASRQGLAGETQY
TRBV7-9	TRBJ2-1	ASSFGLLSYNEQF
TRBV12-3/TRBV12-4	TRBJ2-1	ASSGTRINEQF
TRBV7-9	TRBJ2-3	ASSLGAETDTQY
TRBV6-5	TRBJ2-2	ASSFRQGAGTGELF
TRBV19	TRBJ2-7	ASSPTGLLYEQY
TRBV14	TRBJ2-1	ASSQDLGQGVAEQF
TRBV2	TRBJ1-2	ASSEDRGSGYT
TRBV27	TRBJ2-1	ASRRVAGTTREQF
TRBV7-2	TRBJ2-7	ASSISGTLYEQY
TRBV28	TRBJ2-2	ASSLPGGRELF
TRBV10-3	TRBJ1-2	AISAGGNYGYT
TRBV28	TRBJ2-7	ASRGGPGQGHEQY
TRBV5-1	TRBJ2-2	ASSPDRGWAGELF
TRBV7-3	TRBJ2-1	ASSTGTSHEQF
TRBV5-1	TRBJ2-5	ASSLPGEETQY
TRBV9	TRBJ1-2	ASGAGTGGLYGYT
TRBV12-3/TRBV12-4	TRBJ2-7	ASSFGAKNEQY
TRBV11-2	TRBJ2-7	ATTTAYYEQY
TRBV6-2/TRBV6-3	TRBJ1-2	ASSYSEVYT
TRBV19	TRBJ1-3	ASTFRTGGSRSGNTIY
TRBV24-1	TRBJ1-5	ATSDTGTGGNQPQH
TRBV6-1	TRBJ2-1	ASRLAGDYNEQF
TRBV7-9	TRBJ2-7	ASSLLAELSEQY
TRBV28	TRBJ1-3	ASSTSGASAGNTIY
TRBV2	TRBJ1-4	ASKWTWGEKLF
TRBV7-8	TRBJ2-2	ASSLGIWTGGTGELF
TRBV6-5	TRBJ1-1	ASSPSGQNTEAF
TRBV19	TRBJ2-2	ASSSGVQGRELF
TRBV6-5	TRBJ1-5	ASKTGHSNQPQH
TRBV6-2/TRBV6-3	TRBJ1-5	ASSIDTNPNQPQH
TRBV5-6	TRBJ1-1	ASSLARWNTEAF
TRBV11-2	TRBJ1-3	ASNEQVAGNTIY
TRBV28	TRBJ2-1	ASKGGGSYNEQF
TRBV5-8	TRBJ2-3	ASSLGQISTDTQY
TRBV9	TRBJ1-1	ASSSSLNTEAF
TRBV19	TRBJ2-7	ASSIDRGTSSTYEQY
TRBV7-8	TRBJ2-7	ASSSLWAGSYEQY
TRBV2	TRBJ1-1	ASSETTGYTEAF
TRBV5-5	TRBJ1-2	ASSRHTQGAGYGYT
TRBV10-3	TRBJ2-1	AISVGTSGALSYNEQF
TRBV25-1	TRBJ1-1	ASSESGGTEAF
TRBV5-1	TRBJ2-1	ASSLGQNKRLQF
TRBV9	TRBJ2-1	ATGRGGGNEQF
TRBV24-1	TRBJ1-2	ATSDPGQGSVSDRYGYT
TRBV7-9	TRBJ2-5	ASSPRTSGGAEETQY
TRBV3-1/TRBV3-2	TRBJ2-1	ASSLTMAGYYNEQF
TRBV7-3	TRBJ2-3	ASSGGRSSGTDTQY
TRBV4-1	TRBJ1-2	ASSQEGLQYGYT
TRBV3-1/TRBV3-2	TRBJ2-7	ASSQDLAGPTEQY
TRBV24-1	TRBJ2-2	ATSGGSNTGELF
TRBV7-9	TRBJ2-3	ASSYSGESTDTQY
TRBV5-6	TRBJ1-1	ASSSSTGHWNTEAF
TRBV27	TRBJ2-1	ASSFLTSGRGFNEQF
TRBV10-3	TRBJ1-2	AISESTGGYT
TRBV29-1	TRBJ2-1	SVAERGNNEQF
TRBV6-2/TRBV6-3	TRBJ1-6	ASSYRSYNSPLH